This T cell receptor beta chain was sequenced during a study of blood T cell repertoires in COVID-19 (dated by TCRdb to about 2020). About the investigation overall: Samples from collaborators originated in the United States, Italy and Spain and spanned both the acute and convalescent phases of COVID-19. The prospective study material was composed of cDNA or gDNA derived from T cells, B-cell-depleted T cells, or PBMCs. Subjects who had been exposed to COVID-19, were actively infected with it, or had recovered from it provided the deeply sampled blood TCRbeta repertoires that made up the dataset. The repertoires were released in a freely available public database intended as a resource for research on the immune response to SARS-CoV-2. Samples came from the ongoing ImmuneRACE study (first 160 participants) plus 1,254 subjects from 6 global collaborators. Nearly every sample came with metadata listing a de-identified subject ID, COVID-19 status, age in years and sex. Where HLA class I and class II types were available, the types were taken from metadata supplied by the sample provider, not from assay-based typing. Findings and caveats that apply to the study as a whole: The quantity of clinical and demographic metadata differed by source and by participant and was supplied without curation.

Comments on this clone: It has no known antigen specificity. Base qualities were left out, and no much larger clone turns up one base away.

Whole blood was collected in K2EDTA tubes by collaborating institutions according to the institutions' own protocols. For TCRbeta analysis, collaborators shipped samples in one of three forms: frozen whole blood, isolated PBMCs, or DNA extracted from either of those sample types. According to the germline V gene, CDR1 reads MNHEY and CDR2 reads SVGEGT. V trim: 2 bases; J trim: 4 bases; unmatched bases: 13. Its CDR3 holds 20 amino acids, cysteine through phenylalanine. Solely the CDR3 DNA is kept, with 60 bases framed from the first base. TCRbeta CDR3 regions were amplified from genomic DNA using the immunoSEQ Assay, a bias-controlled multiplex PCR. The authors' pipeline ran thus. The number of nucleated cells in each sample was estimated from the amplification of reference gene primers within the assay. Sequence reads were collapsed and filtered to measure the absolute abundance of every unique TCRbeta CDR3 rearrangement. For each sample, productive Simpson clonality was calculated as the square root of Simpson's diversity index over productive rearrangements. The immuneACCESS repertoire file appears here via TCRdb, limited to in-frame rearrangements. These files lack a portion of the clones; in checked studies, under half of the deficit traces to unresolved V genes, and the cause of the others is not known. V, J and clone size were drawn from that table, and D and trimming were deduced from the DNA. The sample data list 90,000 to 100,000 clones, and around 81% of these were observed just once. About 6.3% of the sample comes from the top ten.

Source material: peripheral blood. The chain is assembled from TRBV6-2 or TRBV6-3 and TRBJ2-2; TRBD2 lines up with 13 middle nucleotides. The sequence was collected from a man in his 60s with acute or convalescent COVID-19. CDR3 sequence: CASSYPRLAGGPRATGELFF. The bases are TGTGCCAGCAGTTACCCCAGACTAGCGGGGGGCCCGCGAGCCACCGGGGAGCTGTTTTTT.